This is a list of T cell receptor beta chains from one sample in a study of persistence of HIV-infected CD4 T cells. Assay used: immunoSEQ multiplex PCR; TCRdb lists only in-frame clones, some missing. The sample consists of some 31,000 clones, 65% to 90% of them appearing once. These receptors' antigens are unknown. The material was CD4+ T cells sorted from PBMCs after approximately 18-hour stimulation, obtained from a patient who received antiretroviral therapy. Source of these receptors: an adult man with HIV who was CMV-seropositive. CDR3s include the opening cysteine and the closing phenylalanine or tryptophan. Each record gives: D gene, J gene, clone size, V gene, CDR3 DNA, CDR3 protein. D genes are given only for firm matches. Where a row states a size, it is once, few, many or the class of an expanded clone; other rows omit it.

D gene: NA
J gene: TRBJ1-5
clone size: NA
V gene: TRBV6-1
CDR3 DNA: TGTGCCAGCCGGGGACCTTACGGCGATCAGCCCCAGCATTTT
CDR3 protein: CASRGPYGDQPQHF

D gene: NA
J gene: TRBJ1-2
clone size: NA
V gene: TRBV9
CDR3 DNA: TGTGCCAGCAGCGTAGAGCCCCTCCGGACAGTTCAGGGTGGCTACACCTTC
CDR3 protein: CASSVEPLRTVQGGYTF

D gene: NA
J gene: TRBJ2-5
clone size: NA
V gene: TRBV7-2
CDR3 DNA: TGTGCCAGCAGCTTTGCATCGGGGGTGGAGACCCAGTACTTC
CDR3 protein: CASSFASGVETQYF

D gene: TRBD2
J gene: TRBJ2-1
clone size: NA
V gene: TRBV19
CDR3 DNA: TGTGCCAGTAAAAAGCGGGGGGGCCTGGTAGATGAGCAGTTCTTC
CDR3 protein: CASKKRGGLVDEQFF

D gene: NA
J gene: TRBJ1-1
clone size: NA
V gene: TRBV6-2/TRBV6-3
CDR3 DNA: TGTGCCAGCAGTTACAACAGCTACACTGAAGCTTTCTTT
CDR3 protein: CASSYNSYTEAFF

D gene: TRBD1
J gene: TRBJ1-5
clone size: NA
V gene: TRBV6-2/TRBV6-3
CDR3 DNA: TGTGCCAGCAGTGGACAGGGATATCAGCCCCAGCATTTT
CDR3 protein: CASSGQGYQPQHF

D gene: NA
J gene: TRBJ1-6
clone size: NA
V gene: TRBV4-3
CDR3 DNA: TGCGCCAGCAGCCAAGATTCGGGGTCCTCCTATAATTCACCCCTCCACTTT
CDR3 protein: CASSQDSGSSYNSPLHF

D gene: NA
J gene: TRBJ1-6
clone size: few
V gene: TRBV4-3
CDR3 DNA: TGCGCCAGCAGCCAAGACAGGAAGAGGGGTTCACCCCTCCACTTT
CDR3 protein: CASSQDRKRGSPLHF

D gene: TRBD1
J gene: TRBJ1-2
clone size: NA
V gene: TRBV3-1/TRBV3-2
CDR3 DNA: TGTGCCAGCAGCCCAACTAAACAGGGGGCGAATGGCTACACCTTC
CDR3 protein: CASSPTKQGANGYTF

D gene: NA
J gene: TRBJ1-5
clone size: once
V gene: TRBV5-1
CDR3 DNA: TGCGCCAGCAGCTTGGTTCTCGGCTGGGGTGAGGGCAATCAGCCCCAGCATTTT
CDR3 protein: CASSLVLGWGEGNQPQHF

D gene: NA
J gene: TRBJ1-2
clone size: once
V gene: TRBV7-2
CDR3 DNA: TGTGCCAGCAGCTTTGGGGGAGCGGCGAACTATGGCTACACCTTC
CDR3 protein: CASSFGGAANYGYTF

D gene: TRBD2
J gene: TRBJ2-7
clone size: NA
V gene: TRBV18
CDR3 DNA: TGTGCCAGCTCACCAATACAGTCTAGCGGGGGGTTCGCCTACGAGCAGTACTTC
CDR3 protein: CASSPIQSSGGFAYEQYF

D gene: NA
J gene: TRBJ2-1
clone size: NA
V gene: TRBV5-4
CDR3 DNA: TGTGCCAGCAGCTTGGGAAATAGTTTGTTCTTC
CDR3 protein: CASSLGNSLFF

D gene: TRBD1
J gene: TRBJ1-6
clone size: once
V gene: TRBV5-1
CDR3 DNA: TGCGCCAGCAGCCGTGAGGGGGCGAATTCACCCCTCCACTTT
CDR3 protein: CASSREGANSPLHF

D gene: TRBD1
J gene: TRBJ2-7
clone size: NA
V gene: TRBV4-2
CDR3 DNA: TGTGCCAGCAGCCAAGGTGGACAGGGGGTCGAGCAGTACTTC
CDR3 protein: CASSQGGQGVEQYF

D gene: NA
J gene: TRBJ1-1
clone size: few
V gene: TRBV6-1
CDR3 DNA: TGTGCCAGCAGTGAAAGGTTTAGGGGTAACACTGAAGCTTTCTTT
CDR3 protein: CASSERFRGNTEAFF

D gene: NA
J gene: TRBJ1-5
clone size: few
V gene: TRBV5-5
CDR3 DNA: TGTGCCAGCAGCTTAAGTGGGAACCAGCCCCAGCATTTT
CDR3 protein: CASSLSGNQPQHF

D gene: NA
J gene: TRBJ1-2
clone size: NA
V gene: TRBV30
CDR3 DNA: TGTGCCTGGAGTGTAGGAGGGGCAAATCGTGGCTACACCTTC
CDR3 protein: CAWSVGGANRGYTF

D gene: NA
J gene: TRBJ1-6
clone size: once
V gene: TRBV6-2/TRBV6-3
CDR3 DNA: TGTGCCAGCAGTTATAGCCAGGATTCACCCCTCCACTTT
CDR3 protein: CASSYSQDSPLHF

D gene: NA
J gene: TRBJ2-1
clone size: NA
V gene: TRBV9
CDR3 DNA: TGTGCCAGCAGCGTAGGTCTAGCGAGCTCCTACAATGAGCAGTTCTTC
CDR3 protein: CASSVGLASSYNEQFF

D gene: TRBD1
J gene: TRBJ1-3
clone size: NA
V gene: TRBV6-1
CDR3 DNA: TGTGCCAGCAGTGAAGCCGGACAGGGTTCTGGAAACACCATATATTTT
CDR3 protein: CASSEAGQGSGNTIYF

D gene: TRBD1
J gene: TRBJ1-2
clone size: NA
V gene: TRBV20-1
CDR3 DNA: TGCAGTGCCAGTGACAGGGGGCCACAGGTCTATGGCTACACCTTC
CDR3 protein: CSASDRGPQVYGYTF

D gene: NA
J gene: TRBJ2-7
clone size: NA
V gene: TRBV3-1/TRBV3-2
CDR3 DNA: TGTGCCAGCAGCCAAGATAGGGCCCCCTACGAGCAGTACTTC
CDR3 protein: CASSQDRAPYEQYF

D gene: NA
J gene: TRBJ1-3
clone size: NA
V gene: TRBV18
CDR3 DNA: TGTGCCAGCTCACCAGAAGGGTACGGAAACACCATATATTTT
CDR3 protein: CASSPEGYGNTIYF

D gene: NA
J gene: TRBJ1-5
clone size: NA
V gene: TRBV5-5
CDR3 DNA: TGTGCCAGCAGCTTGGATTATAGCAATCAGCCCCAGCATTTT
CDR3 protein: CASSLDYSNQPQHF

D gene: TRBD1
J gene: TRBJ1-1
clone size: NA
V gene: TRBV28
CDR3 DNA: TGTGCCAGCAGTTTAGGGGGGACAGGGGCGCGCACTGAAGCTTTCTTT
CDR3 protein: CASSLGGTGARTEAFF